Listed below are T cell receptor beta chains from one sample, sequenced in a study of shared clonotypes between healthy human individuals. TCRdb's copy holds only in-frame clones and misses some; the assay was immunoSEQ multiplex PCR. The table includes about 690,000 clones, 80% to 95% detected once. Material for sequencing was memory CD8+ T cells from PBMCs. Receptor source: a man aged 18 to 29 in good health. Some clones in this sample may be carry-over from other donors' samples. Both conserved end residues are part of each CDR3. D genes are given only for firm matches. Only part of the rows carry a size: once, few, many, or a class if the clone is expanded.

>TRBV27|NA|NA|TRBJ2-7
TGTGCCAGCAGTTTGGCGGGAGAGGGGGGCTACGAGCAGTACTTC
CASSLAGEGGYEQYF
>TRBV4-2|NA|NA|TRBJ1-1
TGTGCCAGCAGCCAAATATCGGGGGAAGCTTTCTTT
CASSQISGEAFF
>TRBV27|NA|TRBD2|TRBJ2-3
TGTGCCAGCAGTCCTAGCGGGAGGACAGATACGCAGTATTTT
CASSPSGRTDTQYF
>TRBV28|NA|NA|TRBJ2-5
TGTGCCAGCAGTTATGGTTCCGGTCAAGAGACCCAGTACTTC
CASSYGSGQETQYF
>TRBV27|NA|TRBD2|TRBJ2-3
TGTGCCAGCAATATACTAGCGGGAGAGGGTACGCAGTATTTT
CASNILAGEGTQYF
>TRBV5-6|NA|NA|TRBJ2-3
TGTGCCAGCAGCTTGGCGACCGAAACTAGCACAGATACGCAGTATTTT
CASSLATETSTDTQYF
>TRBV9|many|TRBD1|TRBJ2-2
TGTGCCGGCCAGGGGGCAGAGACCGGGGAGCTGTTTTTT
CAGQGAETGELFF
>TRBV7-8|NA|TRBD1|TRBJ2-7
TGTGCCAGCAGCTCGCAGAACAGGGGGAGCTCCTACGAGCAGTACTTC
CASSSQNRGSSYEQYF
>TRBV4-3|NA|TRBD2|TRBJ2-1
TGCGCCAGCAGCGGCGGGACTAGCTCCTACAATGAGCAGTTCTTC
CASSGGTSSYNEQFF
>TRBV5-1|NA|NA|TRBJ2-1
TGCGCCAGCAGCTTGAGGGGGGAGCAGTTCTTC
CASSLRGEQFF
>TRBV5-1|few|NA|TRBJ2-7
TGCGCCAGCAGCTTGTACCCGTTGGCGGAGGGGGGGGCCTACGAGCAGTACTTC
CASSLYPLAEGGAYEQYF
>TRBV9|NA|TRBD1|TRBJ2-3
TGTGCCAGCAGCCCCCGACAGGGAAACACAGATACGCAGTATTTT
CASSPRQGNTDTQYF
>TRBV15|once|NA|TRBJ2-2
TGTGCCACCAGCAGAGAGAACACCGGGGAGCTGTTTTTT
CATSRENTGELFF
>TRBV6-5|NA|NA|TRBJ2-5
TGTGCCAGGGATCAAGAGACCCAGTACTTC
CARDQETQYF
>TRBV10-3|NA|NA|TRBJ2-7
TGTGCCATCAGCCCCCTTAGTGAGACTTCCTACGAGCAGTACTTC
CAISPLSETSYEQYF
>TRBV30|NA|NA|TRBJ1-5
TGTGCCTGGAGTGTATGGGGCAATCAGCCCCAGCATTTT
CAWSVWGNQPQHF
>TRBV6-5|NA|TRBD1|TRBJ1-4
TGTGCCAGCAGTCTCCAGGGGGAAGGGGAAAAACTGTTTTTT
CASSLQGEGEKLFF
>TRBV9|NA|NA|TRBJ2-5
TGTGCCAGCAGCGTAGCTACAAGAGGGACCCAGTACTTC
CASSVATRGTQYF
>TRBV19|NA|TRBD1|TRBJ2-7
TGTGCCAGTAGTCCCGGGACAGGGGAGTACGAGCAGTACTTC
CASSPGTGEYEQYF
>TRBV30|NA|NA|TRBJ2-1
TGTGCCTGGAGTCTAGGGGGTGTATTCGATGAGCAGTTCTTC
CAWSLGGVFDEQFF
>TRBV19|NA|TRBD2|TRBJ2-4
TGTGCCAGTAGTAGGGGACTAGCGGATCTAAACATTCAGTACTTC
CASSRGLADLNIQYF
>TRBV15|NA|NA|TRBJ1-2
TGTGCCACCAGCGATCACCCCTATGAAAGACCTTATGGCTACACCTTC
CATSDHPYERPYGYTF
>TRBV28|NA|TRBD2|TRBJ2-7
TGTGCCAGCCGTGCCACCGGGACTAGTCTCTACGAGCAGTACTTC
CASRATGTSLYEQYF
>TRBV5-4|NA|NA|TRBJ2-3
TGTGCCAGCAGCTTGGTCGGGAGTTGGGCAGATACGCAGTATTTT
CASSLVGSWADTQYF
>TRBV19|once|NA|TRBJ2-6
TGTGCCAGTAGTATAGTTGGATCCTACTCTGGGGCCAACGTCCTGACTTTC
CASSIVGSYSGANVLTF
>TRBV6-1|NA|NA|TRBJ2-7
TGTGCCAGCAGTGAAGTTGCGGCGGCCTCACCACCCTACGAGCAGTACTTC
CASSEVAAASPPYEQYF